These 30 T cell receptor beta chains were sequenced from one sample in a study of shared clonotypes between healthy human individuals. Here immunoSEQ multiplex PCR was the method, and the copy in TCRdb shows in-frame clones only, minus some. The data contain approximately 500,000 clones, more than 65% of them seen just once; the ten biggest clones take up 10% to 15%. Sample: PBMCs. Receptor source: a woman aged 40 to 55 in good health. Some clones in this sample may be carry-over from other donors' samples.

This chain connects TRBV7-9 to TRBJ1-4; TRBD1 agrees at 8 bases. There are 14 residues in the CDR3. V gave up 5 bases and J gave up 8 bases; unmatched junction bases: 7. Germline V CDR1 and CDR2: SEHNR, FQNEAQ (reference sequence). The chain's CDR3 is CASSHGQGGEKLFF. Written as DNA, the CDR3 is TGTGCCAGCAGCCATGGACAGGGTGGAGAAAAACTGTTTTTT.

This chain connects TRBV5-1 to TRBJ2-3; D is unclear. Trimming cost V 6 bases and J 2 bases, with 7 bases left between them. In germline, CDR1 is SGHRS, CDR2 YFSETQ. CDR3 length: 12 residues. For the CDR3, the DNA is TGCGCCAGCAAACGCGACACAGATACGCAGTATTTT. As protein: CASKRDTDTQYF.

This chain joins TRBV4-2 and TRBJ2-6; D is unclear. Trimming removed 0 bases from V and 2 bases from J, with 11 bases in between. Germline CDR1 is LGHNA and CDR2 is YNFKEQ. The CDR3 sequence is 17 residues long. CDR3 region: CASSQDVVVAGANVLTF. The CDR3 nucleotides read TGTGCCAGCAGCCAAGATGTGGTTGTAGCTGGGGCCAACGTCCTGACTTTC.

This chain links TRBV4-1 with TRBJ1-3; D unclear. V was pared by 3 bases and J by 0 bases, with 12 bases between. Per the germline V gene, CDR1 is MGHRA and CDR2 is YSYEKL. CDR3 length equals 16 residues. This CDR3 reads CASSHPGRDSGNTIYF. The CDR3 DNA reads as TGCGCCAGCAGCCATCCCGGACGGGACTCTGGAAACACCATATATTTT.

The rearrangement joins TRBV28 to TRBJ1-5; tentatively, D is TRBD1 (6 bases). The CDR3 is 13 amino acids. V dropped 7 bases and J dropped 3 bases, with 10 bases sitting between them. Germline V gene lookup returns CDR1 MDHEN and CDR2 SYDVKM. The CDR3 here is CASMGGANQPQHF. In DNA, the CDR3 is TGTGCCAGCATGGGGGGCGCCAATCAGCCCCAGCATTTT.

This clone was seen more than once but under ten times. The rearrangement joins TRBV4-2 to TRBJ2-1; TRBD2 matches at 8 bases. The J segment lost 4 bases and the V segment lost 2 bases, leaving 13 bases of the junction unmatched. Per germline, CDR1 LGHNA and CDR2 YNFKEQ. The CDR3 runs 18 residues. CDR3 DNA: TGTGCCAGCAGCCAATCCAATACCGGGACTAGAACTTACAATGAGCAGTTCTTC. The encoded protein is CASSQSNTGTRTYNEQFF.

This clone has just a few counts. The chain recombines TRBV13 with TRBJ1-5; TRBD1 might be the D (5 bases). V lost 6 bases and J lost 7, with 10 bases in between. CDR3 length equals 12 residues. Germline CDR1 PRHDT, CDR2 FYEKMQ (reference sequence). The CDR3 region is CASSSGGQPQHF. CDR3 sequence (DNA): TGTGCCAGCAGTTCCGGGGGACAGCCCCAGCATTTT. The whole variable domain, filled in from reference TRBV13 and TRBJ1-5, reads AAGVIQSPRHLIKEKRETATLKCYPIPRHDTVYWYQQGPGQDPQFLISFYEKMQSDKGSIPDRFSAQQFSDYHSELNMSSLELGDSALYFCASSSGGQPQHFGDGTRLSIL.

V usage is TRBV28 and J usage is TRBJ1-3; a weak D match, TRBD1 (5 bases). Trimming cost V 2 bases and J 2 bases, with 16 bases left between them. This CDR3 contains 17 residues. Germline CDR1 MDHEN, CDR2 SYDVKM. The CDR3 here is CASSLISPTETGNTIYF. The CDR3 nucleotides are TGTGCCAGCAGTTTAATTTCTCCGACAGAAACTGGAAACACCATATATTTT.

This clone has just one count. This may be a read error: a much more frequent sequence differs by one nucleotide. The chain combines TRBV28 with TRBJ2-3; D is unresolved. Germline V gives CDR1 MDHEN, CDR2 SYDVKM. The CDR3 spans 13 residues. This chain's CDR3 is CASSPPSTDAQYF. CDR3 coding DNA: TGTGCCAGCAGCCCGCCGTCCACAGATGCGCAGTATTTT.

The genes are TRBV6-1 and TRBJ1-5; no reliable D call. Germline V gives CDR1 MNHNS, CDR2 SASEGT. The CDR3 consists of 14 residues. V was clipped by 6 bases and J by 2 bases, with 11 bases between them. CDR3 coding DNA: TGTGCCAGCAGGGGAACATTAGGCAATCAGCCCCAGCATTTT. This translates into CASRGTLGNQPQHF.

The V and J genes are TRBV30 and TRBJ1-2; tentatively, D is TRBD1 (5 bases). This CDR3 has 13 residues. Germline values: CDR1 GTSNPN, CDR2 SVGIG (reference sequence). Trimming removed 0 bases at V and 5 bases at J, with 10 bases between. CDR3 in DNA: TGTGCCTGGAGTGTAAAGGGGATTTATGGCTACACCTTC. Protein: CAWSVKGIYGYTF.

This chain joins TRBV2 and TRBJ1-2; 8 bases agree with TRBD1. Germline V CDR1 and CDR2: SNHLY, FYNNEI. J was trimmed by 3 bases and V by 6 bases; bases with no gene match: 6. The CDR3 runs 14 residues. CDR3 nucleotides: TGTGCCAGCAGCTCAAGGGGACAGGACTATGGCTACACCTTC. The encoded protein is CASSSRGQDYGYTF.

The table lists this clone with a few counts. This chain links TRBV19 with TRBJ2-5; TRBD2 agrees at 14 bases. Germline V CDR1 and CDR2: LNHDA, SQIVND (reference sequence). Losses at the gene ends were 6 bases for V and 5 bases for J; bases not matched to a gene: 11. The CDR3 sequence is 17 residues long. The CDR3 DNA reads as TGTGCCAGTAGCCCAATGGGGACTAGCGGGAGCGTGGAGACCCAGTACTTC. Its translation: CASSPMGTSGSVETQYF. The complete variable domain, with remaining parts taken from reference TRBV19 and TRBJ2-5, reads DGGITQSPKYLFRKEGQNVTLSCEQNLNHDAMYWYRQDPGQGLRLIYYSQIVNDFQKGDIAEGYSVSREKKESFPLTVTSAQKNPTAFYLCASSPMGTSGSVETQYFGPGTRLLVL.

The chain couples TRBV5-1 to TRBJ2-1; 10 positions agree with TRBD1. The V and J ends lost 1 base and 4 bases, in that order; junction bases with no gene match: 2. Germline V gene lookup returns CDR1 SGHRS and CDR2 YFSETQ. There are 15 residues in the CDR3. The DNA of the CDR3 is TGCGCCAGCAGCTTGTTGGGACAGGGGTACAATGAGCAGTTCTTC. Encoded protein: CASSLLGQGYNEQFF.

Only one count was recorded for this clone. The V gene is TRBV9, the J gene TRBJ2-1; 7 positions agree with TRBD2. CDR3 size: 16 residues. Germline CDR1 is SGDLS and CDR2 is YYNGEE. V was pared by 0 bases and J by 7 bases, with 10 bases of the junction left unmatched. The CDR3 sequence: CASSVAGGSMGNEQFF. CDR3 sequence (DNA): TGTGCCAGCAGCGTAGCAGGCGGGAGTATGGGGAATGAGCAGTTCTTC.

This sequence joins TRBV14 and TRBJ2-1; D might be TRBD2 (6 bases). Trimming shortened V by 4 bases and J by 1 base, and 11 bases separated the two germline ends. Germline V lookup: CDR1 SGHDN, CDR2 FVKESK. CDR3 length: 15 residues. The CDR3 region has the DNA TGTGCCAGCAGCCGACGGGAGACGTCCTACAATGAGCAGTTCTTC. Translation: CASSRRETSYNEQFF.

A note on this clone: Sequence at one end of the junction differs from germline and may be a read error. The chain employs TRBV5-1 and TRBJ1-5; D is perhaps TRBD1 (5 bases). The germline V gene encodes CDR1 SGHRS and CDR2 YFSETQ. The CDR3 is made up of 14 amino acids. CDR3 loop: CASSLGPGEQPQHF. CDR3 coding DNA: TGTGCCAGCAGCTTGGGGCCGGGAGAACAGCCCCAGCATTTT. Combining the CDR3 with reference TRBV5-1 and TRBJ1-5 gives the whole variable domain KAGVTQTPRYLIKTRGQQVTLSCSPISGHRSVSWYQQTPGQGLQFLFEYFSETQRNKGNFPGRFSGRQFSNSRSEMNVSTLELGDSALYLCASSLGPGEQPQHFGDGTRLSIL.

The chain employs TRBV29-1 and TRBJ2-5; no definite D call. The CDR3 extends over 12 amino acids. Trimming took off 2 bases at V and 5 bases at J, with 9 bases between the two ends. Germline V gene data show CDR1 as SQVTM and CDR2 as ANQGSEA. This chain's CDR3 is CSVESARETQYF. Here the CDR3 DNA reads TGCAGCGTTGAAAGCGCCAGGGAGACCCAGTACTTC.

In the case of this clone: A clone one base away is much larger, so this may be a read error. This rearrangement joins TRBV5-5 to TRBJ2-7; the D gene is possibly TRBD2 (6 bases). The CDR3 contains 16 residues. Germline assignment: CDR1 SGHKS and CDR2 YYEKEE (reference sequence). CDR3 coding DNA: TGTGTCAGCAGCTTTGCGATGGGCGGGGCCTCCTACGAGCAGTACTTC. It encodes CVSSFAMGGASYEQYF.

Concerning this clone: A much larger clone is a single base away; this may be a read error. Other nucleotide sequences in the sample specify the same CDR3. V is TRBV30 and J is TRBJ2-3, with unresolved D. The CDR3 totals 12 residues. V was clipped by 1 base and J by 0 bases, with 2 bases between them. CDR1 is GTSNPN, CDR2 SVGIG, per germline (reference sequence). As DNA, the CDR3 is TGTGCCTGGAGTGCTAGCACAGATACGCAGTATTTT. Its protein is CAWSASTDTQYF.

As DNA, the CDR3 is TGTGCCAGCAGTGCCGCAATAGCTGGACAGGATGAAAAACTGTTTTTT. As protein: CASSAAIAGQDEKLFF. The J gene is TRBJ1-4, the V gene TRBV28; the match to TRBD1 covers 7 bases. The CDR3 totals 16 residues. The J segment lost 6 bases and the V segment lost 5 bases, leaving 12 bases of the junction unmatched. Germline assignment: CDR1 MDHEN and CDR2 SYDVKM.

The V call is TRBV19, the J call TRBJ2-7; 11 bases fit TRBD2. Trimming took 0 bases from V and 2 from J; bases not matched to a gene: 12. Per the germline V gene, CDR1 is LNHDA and CDR2 is SQIVND (reference sequence). The length of the CDR3 is 19 residues. The CDR3 sequence: CASSIDVRGTSGGAYEQYF. The CDR3 coding sequence is TGTGCCAGTAGTATAGATGTCCGTGGGACTAGCGGAGGGGCCTACGAGCAGTACTTC. The entire variable domain, with the rest obtained from reference TRBV19 and TRBJ2-7, is as follows: DGGITQSPKYLFRKEGQNVTLSCEQNLNHDAMYWYRQDPGQGLRLIYYSQIVNDFQKGDIAEGYSVSREKKESFPLTVTSAQKNPTAFYLCASSIDVRGTSGGAYEQYFGPGTRLTVT.

Comment on this clone: One end of the junction fails to match germline, which may point to a read error. The genes are TRBV27 and TRBJ2-3; D not resolved. Germline assignment: CDR1 MNHEY and CDR2 SMNVEV (reference sequence). This CDR3 contains 16 residues. CDR3 protein: CAISTTCMSATDTQYF. The CDR3 bases are TGTGCCATCAGTACTACGTGCATGTCAGCGACAGATACGCAGTATTTT.

CDR3 residues: CAVSPATRGNEQFF. The CDR3 region has the DNA TGTGCCGTTTCCCCAGCTACCCGAGGGAATGAGCAGTTCTTC. V is TRBV6-1 and J is TRBJ2-1; maybe TRBD2 (5 bases). The CDR3 runs to 14 residues. V was cut by 11 bases and J by 7 bases, with 21 bases left in between. Looked up from germline, CDR1 is MNHNS and CDR2 is SASEGT.

The sample holds many counts of this clone. This chain links TRBV28 with TRBJ1-5; tentatively, D is TRBD1 (5 bases). The CDR3 length is 14 residues. The ends were cut back, 6 bases at V and 7 bases at J, with 16 bases in the middle. The V gene's germline CDR1 is MDHEN and CDR2 SYDVKM. In DNA form, the CDR3 reads TGTGCCAGCAGCAAGGACGGGTCAGGGCAGCCCCAGCATTTT. Protein sequence: CASSKDGSGQPQHF.

This clone has just one count. The rearrangement joins TRBV7-9 to TRBJ2-7; D is ambiguous. V lost 4 bases, J lost 1 base, and 8 bases lay in between. The CDR3 runs 13 residues. Germline V gene data show CDR1 as SEHNR and CDR2 as FQNEAQ (reference sequence). The CDR3 sequence is CASSSLGSYEQYF. In DNA, the CDR3 is TGTGCCAGCAGCTCCTTGGGATCCTACGAGCAGTACTTC.

For this clone: The germline gene is not matched at one end of the junction; a read error may be the cause. V gene TRBV30 combines with J gene TRBJ2-5; 7 bases are shared with TRBD1. Germline V gives CDR1 GTSNPN, CDR2 SVGIG (reference sequence). The CDR3 loop spans 15 amino acids. In DNA form, the CDR3 reads TGTGCCTGTAGTGGGGGACAGTGCGCCCAAGAGACCCAGTACTTC. Translation: CACSGGQCAQETQYF.

The V and J genes are TRBV7-2 and TRBJ2-5; the match to TRBD2 covers 7 bases. Germline V lookup: CDR1 SGHTA, CDR2 FQGNSA. V lost 5 bases to trimming and J lost 4 bases; unmatched junction nucleotides: 7. This CDR3 is built from 14 residues. The CDR3 bases are TGTGCCAGCAGCGCCAGACTAGCCCCAGAGACCCAGTACTTC. It codes for CASSARLAPETQYF.

V usage is TRBV7-6 and J usage is TRBJ1-3; maybe TRBD1 (5 bases). Germline V gene data show CDR1 as SGHVS and CDR2 as FNYEAQ. The CDR3 runs to 14 residues. The V and J ends lost 6 bases and 0 bases respectively, with 9 bases between them. DNA of the CDR3: TGTGCCAGCAGTCGGGACCGCTCTGGAAACACCATATATTTT. As protein: CASSRDRSGNTIYF.

The chain combines TRBV7-9 with TRBJ1-1, with 7 nucleotides matching TRBD1. The V gene's germline CDR1 is SEHNR and CDR2 FQNEAQ (reference sequence). This CDR3 has 13 residues. J gave up 4 bases and V 5 bases, and 4 bases lay outside the gene matches. As DNA, the CDR3 is TGTGCCAGCAGCCCCGGGACAGTCACTGAAGCTTTCTTT. Encoded protein: CASSPGTVTEAFF.